These 22 T cell receptor beta chains share one sample of origin, sequenced in a study of blood T cell repertoires in COVID-19. Generated by immunoSEQ multiplex PCR, the TCRdb table keeps only in-frame clones and is missing some. The table records about 46,000 clones, over 80% of them present only once. The sequenced sample consisted of peripheral blood. These receptors were taken from a human donor in a cohort sampled during active COVID-19.

The chain is built from TRBV12-3 or TRBV12-4 and TRBJ2-1; 8 positions match TRBD2. The CDR3 is made up of 12 amino acids. The junction had 9 bases not matched to a gene; V was cut back by 6 bases and J by 14 bases. CDR3 loop: CASRTLAGSEFF. The DNA of the CDR3 is TGTGCCAGCAGGACGTTAGCGGGGAGCGAGTTCTTC.

The genes are TRBV10-3 and TRBJ1-2; D is unresolved. This CDR3 is built from 15 residues. Germline lookup yields CDR1 ENHRY and CDR2 SYGVKD. Trimming took off 7 bases at V and 6 bases at J, with 21 bases between the two ends. The CDR3 is CAITQYRETPHGYTF. The CDR3 DNA follows: TGTGCCATCACACAATACCGGGAGACCCCCCATGGCTACACCTTC.

This sequence joins TRBV7-2 and TRBJ2-7; 14 bases align to TRBD2. This CDR3 contains 18 residues. Germline V CDR1 and CDR2: SGHTA, FQGNSA. The ends lost 2 bases at V and 3 bases at J; junction bases unmatched: 9. The CDR3 coding sequence is TGTGCCAGCAGCTTATGGACTAGCGGGGGGCCTACCCACTACGAGCAGTACTTC. Protein: CASSLWTSGGPTHYEQYF.

The chain combines TRBV6-5 with TRBJ2-5; D gene ambiguous. V dropped 5 bases and J dropped 1 base, with 8 bases sitting between them. Germline V lookup: CDR1 MNHEY, CDR2 SVGAGI. The CDR3 has 13 residues. CDR3 amino acids: CASSREPQETQYF. The CDR3 DNA is TGTGCCAGCAGTAGAGAGCCCCAAGAGACCCAGTACTTC.

The rearrangement links TRBV2 to TRBJ1-2, with D perhaps matching TRBD1 (6 bases). The length of the CDR3 is 12 residues. V gave up 11 bases and J gave up 9 bases, with 19 bases separating them. Germline CDR1 reads SNHLY; CDR2 reads FYNNEI. CDR3 loop: CASKVTGGSYTF. The CDR3 DNA sequence: TGTGCCTCGAAAGTGACGGGGGGCAGCTACACCTTC.

The CDR3, as DNA: TGTGCCAGCGGGCTGGAAACCCAGTACTTC. This encodes CASGLETQYF. V and J are TRBV28 and TRBJ2-5; no clear D gene. Germline V gene lookup returns CDR1 MDHEN and CDR2 SYDVKM. V shed 8 bases and J shed 8 bases, with 9 bases lying between them. This CDR3 has 10 amino acids.

The chain is built from TRBV18 and TRBJ2-7, with TRBD2 matching over 10 bases. CDR1 and CDR2 (germline): KGHSH, LQKENI. The CDR3 runs 13 residues. V lost 5 bases and J lost 4; bases outside the gene matches: 2. The CDR3 DNA sequence: TGTGCCAGCTCAAGAGCGGGAGGGTACGAGCAGTACTTC. Translated: CASSRAGGYEQYF.

The chain recombines TRBV28 with TRBJ1-6; a possible D gene is TRBD1 (5 bases). CDR3 length equals 15 residues. Germline V gene lookup returns CDR1 MDHEN and CDR2 SYDVKM. V gave up 11 bases and J gave up 5 bases, with 19 bases separating them. The CDR3 nucleotides are TGTGCCTGGCGTCGGGCAGGGCTTAATAATTCACCCCTCCACTTT. It is translated as CAWRRAGLNNSPLHF.

The gene calls are TRBV7-9 and TRBJ2-7, with D perhaps TRBD1 (6 bases). The CDR3 totals 13 residues. Germline V gene sequence: CDR1 SEHNR, CDR2 FQNEAQ (reference sequence). V lost 7 bases and J 6 bases, leaving 16 bases between the germline ends. DNA for the CDR3: TGTGCCAGCAATCCGGGACAAACGTCCGAGCAGTACTTC. Its protein product is CASNPGQTSEQYF. Variable domain in full (rest from reference TRBV7-9 and TRBJ2-7): DTGVSQNPRHKITKRGQNVTFRCDPISEHNRLYWYRQTLGQGPEFLTYFQNEAQLEKSRLLSDRFSAERPKGSFSTLEIQRTEQGDSAMYLCASNPGQTSEQYFGPGTRLTVT.

V gene TRBV5-5 combines with J gene TRBJ2-7; tentative D call: TRBD1 (6 bases). CDR1 is SGHKS, CDR2 YYEKEE, per germline (reference sequence). This CDR3 region has 15 residues. V lost 2 bases and J lost 0, with 12 bases in between. The CDR3 coding sequence is TGTGCCAGCAGCTTCAGTGGACAGAGCTCCTACGAGCAGTACTTC. Translation: CASSFSGQSSYEQYF.

This chain joins TRBV11-2 and TRBJ2-2; D possibly corresponds to TRBD2 (5 bases). This CDR3 region has 13 residues. V shed 4 bases and J shed 6 bases, with 9 bases lying between them. Germline CDR1 SGHAT, CDR2 FQNNGV. CDR3 nucleotide sequence: TGTGCCAGCAGCTCGCTGCGGGCCGGGGAGCTGTTTTTT. The encoded protein is CASSSLRAGELFF.

This chain joins TRBV5-1 and TRBJ2-3; 10 nucleotides align to TRBD2. CDR3 length: 16 residues. V trimming: 2 bases; J trimming: 4 bases; junction bases outside the gene matches: 7. Germline CDR1 and CDR2: SGHRS and YFSETQ. This CDR3 reads CASSLRPSGSSDTQYF. CDR3 bases: TGCGCCAGCAGCTTAAGGCCTAGCGGGAGTTCAGATACGCAGTATTTT.

This chain joins TRBV5-1 and TRBJ1-3; D might be TRBD1 (5 bases). The germline V gene encodes CDR1 SGHRS and CDR2 YFSETQ. CDR3 length: 16 residues. V lost 2 bases, J lost 0 bases, and 12 bases lay in between. The CDR3, as DNA: TGCGCCAGCAGCTTAGGTGACAGTTACTCTGGAAACACCATATATTTT. Encoded protein: CASSLGDSYSGNTIYF.

The rearrangement uses TRBV13 and TRBJ2-7; 12 bases align to TRBD2. CDR1 is PRHDT and CDR2 is FYEKMQ in the germline V gene (reference sequence). V was pared by 1 base and J by 0 bases, with 4 bases of the junction left unmatched. CDR3 length equals 17 residues. The CDR3 loop reads CASSLVGLAGLSYEQYF. The CDR3 DNA is TGTGCCAGCAGCTTAGTGGGACTAGCGGGCCTCTCCTACGAGCAGTACTTC.

This clone was observed once. This chain links TRBV7-6 with TRBJ1-4, with 10 bases lining up with TRBD1. This CDR3 comprises 14 residues. The junction had 5 bases not matched to a gene; V was cut back by 5 bases and J by 8 bases. Germline-derived CDR1 and CDR2 are SGHVS and FNYEAQ. This CDR3 is CASSVGQGGEKLFF. The CDR3 DNA sequence: TGTGCCAGCAGCGTTGGACAGGGGGGAGAAAAACTGTTTTTT.

The chain employs TRBV18 and TRBJ2-7; no clear D gene. V lost 2 bases and J lost 2, with 7 bases in between. This CDR3 has 13 residues. Germline V gives CDR1 KGHSH, CDR2 LQKENI. The CDR3 protein is CASSPGATYEQYF. The CDR3 bases are TGTGCCAGCTCACCAGGTGCTACCTACGAGCAGTACTTC.

V gene TRBV14 combines with J gene TRBJ1-2; D gene uncertain. The germline CDR1 and CDR2 sequences are SGHDN and FVKESK. The V and J ends lost 4 bases and 3 bases respectively, with 9 bases between them. The CDR3 extends over 13 amino acids. The chain's CDR3 is CASSPRVDYGYTF. CDR3 coding DNA: TGTGCCAGCAGCCCCCGAGTGGACTATGGCTACACCTTC.

The chain recombines TRBV5-6 with TRBJ1-3; unclear D gene. Per germline, CDR1 SGHDT and CDR2 YYEEEE. V gave up 1 base and J gave up 2 bases, with 10 bases separating them. The CDR3 covers 15 residues. Here the CDR3 reads CASSLSGLAGNTIYF. Written as DNA, the CDR3 is TGTGCCAGCAGCTTGAGCGGGTTGGCTGGAAACACCATATATTTT.

The chain has TRBV5-1 and TRBJ1-2; TRBD1 matches at 8 bases. The J segment lost 6 bases and the V segment lost 1 base, leaving 11 bases of the junction unmatched. The CDR3 totals 16 residues. Germline lookup yields CDR1 SGHRS and CDR2 YFSETQ. The CDR3 spells CASSLLPDGQGNGYTF. CDR3 in DNA: TGCGCCAGCAGCTTGCTGCCCGATGGACAGGGAAATGGCTACACCTTC.

This chain connects TRBV25-1 to TRBJ1-1, with a tentative D call TRBD1 (6 bases). The CDR3 has 14 residues. Trimming cost V 3 bases and J 4 bases, with 12 bases left between them. Germline loops: CDR1 MGHDK, CDR2 SYGVNS. This CDR3 reads CASSEIGGGTEAFF. The DNA of the CDR3 is TGTGCCAGCAGTGAGATTGGGGGCGGCACTGAAGCTTTCTTT. Combining the CDR3 with reference TRBV25-1 and TRBJ1-1 gives the whole variable domain EADIYQTPRYLVIGTGKKITLECSQTMGHDKMYWYQQDPGMELHLIHYSYGVNSTEKGDLSSESTVSRIRTEHFPLTLESARPSHTSQYLCASSEIGGGTEAFFGQGTRLTVV.

The V call is TRBV2, the J call TRBJ2-3; 7 bases match TRBD2. With V trimmed by 6 bases and J by 0 bases, 3 bases remained unmatched. The CDR3 sequence is 14 residues long. Germline CDR1 SNHLY, CDR2 FYNNEI. The CDR3 spells CASSLAASTDTQYF. In DNA, the CDR3 is TGTGCCAGCAGCCTAGCGGCTAGCACAGATACGCAGTATTTT. The full variable domain, with the rest looked up from reference TRBV2 and TRBJ2-3, is EPEVTQTPSHQVTQMGQEVILRCVPISNHLYFYWYRQILGQKVEFLVSFYNNEISEKSEIFDDQFSVERPDGSNFTLKIRSTKLEDSAMYFCASSLAASTDTQYFGPGTRLTVL.

The chain carries TRBV9 and TRBJ1-1, with TRBD1 as a possible D gene (6 bases). From germline, CDR1 is SGDLS and CDR2 YYNGEE. The CDR3 covers 13 residues. V shed 3 bases and J shed 5 bases, with 11 bases lying between them. The CDR3 nucleotides are TGTGCCAGCAGCGCAGGGGAGCGGACTGAAGCTTTCTTT. Encoded protein: CASSAGERTEAFF.